This T cell receptor beta chain emerged from a study of TIL therapy for anti-PD-1-resistant metastatic lung cancer. The time point here: pre-treatment sample, taken before nivolumab and TIL therapy. Pleural nodules or supraclavicular lymph nodes made up most of the excised metastases sampled. The immunoSEQ assay was v3. Using immunoSEQ multiplex PCR, the repertoire was profiled, and TCRdb retains in-frame clones only, with some absent. The repertoire holds more than 9,000 clones, with less than 75% as singletons. The germline gives CDR1 MDHEN, CDR2 SYDVKM. J lost 2 bases, V lost 7 bases, and 4 bases had no gene match. The CDR3 has 14 amino acids.

The receptor's source is a person aged 30 to 80 with non-small cell lung cancer. The chain links TRBV28 to TRBJ1-3; 8 bases line up with TRBD1. Sequencing used tumor tissue, obtained at baseline. The CDR3 DNA reads TGTGCCAGCACCGAACAGGGGGCTGGAAACACCATATATTTT. It encodes CASTEQGAGNTIYF.